These T cell receptor beta chains were read from a single sample in a study of cytomegalovirus exposure and HLA in healthy donors. Method: immunoSEQ multiplex PCR; TCRdb's copy keeps in-frame clones and lacks some. The sample holds 52,000 or so clones, approximately 80% seen once. Sequencing input: PBMCs. Receptors originate from a female donor in good health and CMV-seronegative. Both conserved end residues are part of each CDR3. D genes are given only for firm matches. Clone size, where shown, is once, few, many, or a class for clones that have expanded.

V: TRBV11-1; J: TRBJ1-4; D: TRBD1; size: .; length: 16; DNA: TGTGCCAGCAGCTTAGGCGTGGGGACAGAGAATGAAAAACTGTTTTTT; CDR3: CASSLGVGTENEKLFF
V: TRBV7-9; J: TRBJ1-5; D: TRBD1; size: .; length: 17; DNA: TGTGCCAGCAGCTTGGGAAACAGGGGAAATAGCAATCAGCCCCAGCATTTT; CDR3: CASSLGNRGNSNQPQHF
V: TRBV4-2; J: TRBJ1-3; D: .; size: .; length: 17; DNA: TGTGCCAGCAGCCAAGAAGGGAGGGGCCTATCTGGAAACACCATATATTTT; CDR3: CASSQEGRGLSGNTIYF
V: TRBV6-1; J: TRBJ1-5; D: .; size: .; length: 12; DNA: TGTGCCAGCAGTTTCAAATATCAGCCCCAGCATTTT; CDR3: CASSFKYQPQHF
V: TRBV6-5; J: TRBJ1-1; D: .; size: .; length: 14; DNA: TGTGCCAGCAGTTACGGGCGGGTGAAGGCTGAAGCTTTCTTT; CDR3: CASSYGRVKAEAFF
V: TRBV7-9; J: TRBJ2-3; D: .; size: few; length: 14; DNA: TGTGCCAGCAGCTTAGTTCTAGCAGGAGATACGCAGTATTTT; CDR3: CASSLVLAGDTQYF
V: TRBV7-6; J: TRBJ2-7; D: .; size: .; length: 15; DNA: TGTGCCAGCAGCTCCGAGGGGGGGGCGTCTGACGAGCAGTACTTC; CDR3: CASSSEGGASDEQYF
V: TRBV7-9; J: TRBJ1-1; D: TRBD1; size: .; length: 15; DNA: TGTGCCAGCAGCCCTAACAGGGGAGAGGGCACTGAAGCTTTCTTT; CDR3: CASSPNRGEGTEAFF
V: TRBV5-4; J: TRBJ1-5; D: .; size: .; length: 13; DNA: TGTGCCAGCAGCTTGGATATTGATCAGCCCCAGCATTTT; CDR3: CASSLDIDQPQHF
V: TRBV30; J: TRBJ1-2; D: TRBD1; size: .; length: 14; DNA: TGTGCCTGGAGTGACAGGGGGCTGGGTTATGGCTACACCTTC; CDR3: CAWSDRGLGYGYTF
V: TRBV18; J: TRBJ2-7; D: .; size: .; length: 15; DNA: TGTGCCAGCTCACCACCGGGACATGCAGGCTACGAGCAGTACTTC; CDR3: CASSPPGHAGYEQYF
V: TRBV10-3; J: TRBJ2-1; D: .; size: .; length: 15; DNA: TGTGCCATCAGTGAGCGGCTAGGCATCGGAAATGAGCAGTTCTTC; CDR3: CAISERLGIGNEQFF
V: TRBV6-5; J: TRBJ1-1; D: .; size: .; length: 15; DNA: TGTGCCAGCACCCCTCGGGGGATTGTGAACACTGAAGCTTTCTTT; CDR3: CASTPRGIVNTEAFF
V: TRBV5-1; J: TRBJ2-2; D: .; size: .; length: 15; DNA: TGCGCCAGCAGCTTGGAAGGACAGCGCACCGGGGAGCTGTTTTTT; CDR3: CASSLEGQRTGELFF
V: TRBV6-6; J: TRBJ2-1; D: TRBD1; size: .; length: 16; DNA: TGTGCCAGCAGTTACTCGAAGGGACAGGGGGCCTATGAGCAGTTCTTC; CDR3: CASSYSKGQGAYEQFF
V: TRBV14; J: TRBJ1-2; D: TRBD1; size: .; length: 14; DNA: TGTGCCAGCAGCCAGCAACAGGGGCGGTATGGCTACACCTTC; CDR3: CASSQQQGRYGYTF
V: TRBV9; J: TRBJ1-6; D: .; size: .; length: 14; DNA: TGTGCCAGCAGCGCTAGACAGCCAAATTCACCCCTCCACTTT; CDR3: CASSARQPNSPLHF
V: TRBV5-1; J: TRBJ2-1; D: .; size: .; length: 18; DNA: TGCGCCAGCAGCTTCCCCATTTGGGGGGGCGAATCTTACAATGAGCAGTTCTTC; CDR3: CASSFPIWGGESYNEQFF
V: TRBV6-6; J: TRBJ1-2; D: .; size: .; length: 16; DNA: TGTGCCAGCAGTTATCGGCAAGGAGGTGAAGCCTATGGCTACACCTTC; CDR3: CASSYRQGGEAYGYTF
V: TRBV6-1; J: TRBJ1-5; D: .; size: .; length: 15; DNA: TGTGCCAGTAAGTCCCTCGGGGTACGGGATCAGCCCCAGCATTTT; CDR3: CASKSLGVRDQPQHF
V: TRBV2; J: TRBJ2-7; D: .; size: .; length: 13; DNA: TGTGCCTCGGGGACTCCTCGAGATTACGAGCAGTACTTC; CDR3: CASGTPRDYEQYF
V: TRBV5-1; J: TRBJ2-3; D: .; size: .; length: 13; DNA: TGCGCCAGCACCGGGAAGGAAACAGATACGCAGTATTTT; CDR3: CASTGKETDTQYF
V: TRBV25-1; J: TRBJ2-1; D: .; size: few; length: 13; DNA: TGTGCCAGCAGCCAGGGGTACGACAATGAGCAGTTCTTC; CDR3: CASSQGYDNEQFF
V: TRBV10-3; J: TRBJ1-2; D: .; size: .; length: 13; DNA: TGTGCCATCAGTGGGGCCCCATCCGATGGCTACACCTTC; CDR3: CAISGAPSDGYTF
V: TRBV19; J: TRBJ2-1; D: .; size: .; length: 14; DNA: TGTGCCAGTAGTTTGCGATTCTCCTACAATGAGCAGTTCTTC; CDR3: CASSLRFSYNEQFF
V: TRBV4-1; J: TRBJ1-2; D: .; size: .; length: 14; DNA: TGCGCCAGCAGCCGTACCCCTGGGGGCCCGGGGTACACCTTC; CDR3: CASSRTPGGPGYTF
V: TRBV7-9; J: TRBJ1-1; D: .; size: .; length: 14; DNA: TGTGCCAGCAGGGCCCCCGGGGGGAGCGCTGAAGCTTTCTTT; CDR3: CASRAPGGSAEAFF
V: TRBV12-5; J: TRBJ2-3; D: .; size: .; length: 15; DNA: TGTGCTAGTGGTGCTCACGGTCTACTCACAGATACGCAGTATTTT; CDR3: CASGAHGLLTDTQYF
V: TRBV25-1; J: TRBJ2-5; D: TRBD1; size: .; length: 13; DNA: TGTGCCAGCGGGGACAGTACACGAGAGACCCAGTACTTC; CDR3: CASGDSTRETQYF
V: TRBV5-1; J: TRBJ2-3; D: .; size: .; length: 16; DNA: TGCGCCAGCAGCTCCCAGTCCGGGGTGGGGACAGATACGCAGTATTTT; CDR3: CASSSQSGVGTDTQYF
V: TRBV2; J: TRBJ1-5; D: .; size: .; length: 14; DNA: TGTGCCAGTGGGGATCTCGGGGGCAATCAGCCCCAGCATTTT; CDR3: CASGDLGGNQPQHF
V: TRBV7-7; J: TRBJ2-3; D: TRBD2; size: .; length: 18; DNA: TGTGCTAGCAGCTTAGCGAGGACTAGCGGTGGGGATAGGGATACGCAGTATTTT; CDR3: CASSLARTSGGDRDTQYF
V: TRBV4-2; J: TRBJ1-2; D: .; size: once; length: 15; DNA: TGTGCCAGCAGCCAAGAACAGGCCTCATCCTATGGCTACACCTTC; CDR3: CASSQEQASSYGYTF
V: TRBV2; J: TRBJ2-2; D: TRBD2; size: .; length: 18; DNA: TGTGCCAGCAGTGTTATATTAGCGGGGGGAAGATCCACCGGGGAGCTGTTTTTT; CDR3: CASSVILAGGRSTGELFF
V: TRBV19; J: TRBJ2-1; D: .; size: once; length: 14; DNA: TGTGCCAGTAGTAAGCGAGACGGAGGACTTGAGCAGTTCTTC; CDR3: CASSKRDGGLEQFF
V: TRBV27; J: TRBJ2-4; D: TRBD1; size: .; length: 20; DNA: TGTGCCAGCAGTCCAGCCTTCGGACAGGGGATAAAGCCATCCAAAAACATTCAGTACTTC; CDR3: CASSPAFGQGIKPSKNIQYF
V: TRBV13; J: TRBJ2-7; D: .; size: .; length: 13; DNA: TGTGCCAGCAGCCGGGACAACTCCTACGAGCAGTACTTC; CDR3: CASSRDNSYEQYF
V: TRBV11-3; J: TRBJ2-3; D: .; size: .; length: 14; DNA: TGTGCCAGCAGCTTATCCCTTAACACAGATACGCAGTATTTT; CDR3: CASSLSLNTDTQYF
V: TRBV5-1; J: TRBJ1-2; D: TRBD1; size: .; length: 15; DNA: TGCGCCAGCAGCTTGGAAGACAGGGTGTACTATGGCTACACCTTC; CDR3: CASSLEDRVYYGYTF
V: TRBV4-3; J: TRBJ2-7; D: .; size: .; length: 13; DNA: TGCGCCAGCAGCCAAGATCTTATCTACGAGCAGTACTTC; CDR3: CASSQDLIYEQYF
V: TRBV5-4; J: TRBJ2-7; D: TRBD1; size: .; length: 13; DNA: TGTGCCAGCAGCCGAGGGGGCGTCTACGAGCAGTACTTC; CDR3: CASSRGGVYEQYF
V: TRBV11-2; J: TRBJ1-5; D: .; size: few; length: 16; DNA: TGTGCCAGCAGCTTATGGACACGACATAGCAATCAGCCCCAGCATTTT; CDR3: CASSLWTRHSNQPQHF
V: TRBV4-3; J: TRBJ2-7; D: .; size: .; length: 14; DNA: TGCGCCAGCAGCCAAGACGCAGGGTTCAACGAGCAGTACTTC; CDR3: CASSQDAGFNEQYF
V: TRBV5-1; J: TRBJ1-1; D: .; size: .; length: 16; DNA: TGCGCCAGCAGCATCGGACAGACCCATGTATACACTGAAGCTTTCTTT; CDR3: CASSIGQTHVYTEAFF
V: TRBV30; J: TRBJ2-1; D: TRBD2; size: .; length: 14; DNA: TGTGCCTGGAGTGCGAGGCGGGGGTGGGATGAGCAGTTCTTC; CDR3: CAWSARRGWDEQFF
V: TRBV6-4; J: TRBJ1-1; D: TRBD1; size: .; length: 11; DNA: TGTGCCAGCAGCAATAGGACAGGGGCTTTCTTT; CDR3: CASSNRTGAFF
V: TRBV2; J: TRBJ2-7; D: TRBD1; size: few; length: 13; DNA: TGTGCCAGCAGTGAGCCACGGGACAGCGCCATGTACTTC; CDR3: CASSEPRDSAMYF
V: TRBV5-1; J: TRBJ1-6; D: .; size: .; length: 13; DNA: TGCGCCAGCAGTGGAGGGGAAGGTTCACCCCTCCACTTT; CDR3: CASSGGEGSPLHF
V: TRBV27; J: TRBJ1-4; D: TRBD1; size: .; length: 15; DNA: TGTGCCAGCAGCCTACAGGGGAAAGCTAATGAAAAACTGTTTTTT; CDR3: CASSLQGKANEKLFF
V: TRBV5-1; J: TRBJ2-2; D: .; size: .; length: 15; DNA: TGCGCCAGCAGCTTGGGGTACCAGGAGGGCGGGGAGCTGTTTTTT; CDR3: CASSLGYQEGGELFF
V: TRBV5-4; J: TRBJ2-1; D: .; size: .; length: 13; DNA: TGTGCCGGGGGACTCTACTCCTACAATGAGCAGTTCTTC; CDR3: CAGGLYSYNEQFF
V: TRBV29-1; J: TRBJ1-2; D: .; size: .; length: 12; DNA: TGCAGCGTTGATGGGGGCCACTATGGCTACACCTTC; CDR3: CSVDGGHYGYTF
V: TRBV11-2; J: TRBJ2-3; D: TRBD1; size: .; length: 16; DNA: TGTGCCAGCAGTAAAAAATCGGGACAGGGAACAGATACGCAGTATTTT; CDR3: CASSKKSGQGTDTQYF
V: TRBV27; J: TRBJ2-1; D: TRBD1; size: once; length: 14; DNA: TGTGCCAGCAGTCCAACGGCGGGACAGGATCGAGGGTTCTTC; CDR3: CASSPTAGQDRGFF